One and the same sample provided the 30 T cell receptor beta chains below, sequenced in a study of radiotherapy plus CTLA-4 blockade in lung cancer. Clones were read by immunoSEQ multiplex PCR, and TCRdb kept only the in-frame ones, dropping some. The table includes more than 100,000 clones, 90% detected once. The specimen was peripheral blood, collected from a patient treated with radiotherapy plus ipilimumab. These receptors all stem from a human donor with non-small cell lung cancer that progressed on radiotherapy plus ipilimumab.

In DNA, the CDR3 is TGTGCCATCCGACCCGGGGTAACCACTGAAGCTTTCTTT. Translated: CAIRPGVTTEAFF. This chain joins TRBV11-2 and TRBJ1-1; D unclear. This CDR3 has 13 amino acids. With 10 bases removed from V and 4 bases from J, the gap between germline ends came to 16 bases. The V gene's germline CDR1 is SGHAT and CDR2 FQNNGV.

The table lists this clone with a count of one. The genes are TRBV6-1 and TRBJ2-7; TRBD2 matches 9 bases. This CDR3 has 13 amino acids. V shed 6 bases, J shed 4 bases, and the junction held 4 bases outside the gene matches. Germline CDR1 reads MNHNS; CDR2 reads SASEGT. CDR3 region: CASSLTSGYEQYF. DNA of the CDR3: TGTGCCAGCAGCCTGACTAGCGGTTACGAGCAGTACTTC.

The chain recombines TRBV6-5 with TRBJ1-2; 7 positions agree with TRBD1. CDR1 is MNHEY, CDR2 SVGAGI, per germline. J gave up 0 bases and V 5 bases, and 3 bases lay outside the gene matches. This CDR3 comprises 14 residues. CDR3 amino acids: CASSAGTANYGYTF. Here the CDR3 DNA reads TGTGCCAGCAGTGCCGGGACAGCTAACTATGGCTACACCTTC.

This clone was counted only a few times. This chain connects TRBV28 to TRBJ2-6; D possibly matches TRBD1 or TRBD2 (6 bases each). Germline CDR1 MDHEN, CDR2 SYDVKM. V was pared by 7 bases and J by 2 bases, with 18 bases between. This CDR3 contains 17 residues. CDR3 in amino acids: CASTGGSEFTGANVLTF. In nucleotides, the CDR3 is TGTGCCAGCACCGGGGGCAGTGAATTTACTGGGGCCAACGTCCTGACTTTC.

This chain links TRBV19 with TRBJ2-1; D remains ambiguous. Germline V gene lookup returns CDR1 LNHDA and CDR2 SQIVND (reference sequence). This CDR3 comprises 12 residues. V lost 5 bases to trimming and J lost 2 bases, with 4 bases between them. The CDR3: CASSGTYNEQFF. The CDR3, as DNA: TGTGCCAGTAGTGGGACCTACAATGAGCAGTTCTTC.

The rearrangement joins TRBV7-9 to TRBJ2-3; 10 bases are a match to TRBD2. The V gene end was trimmed by 6 bases and the J gene end by 4 bases; junction bases not matched to a gene: 10. The CDR3 has 16 amino acids. The germline CDR1 and CDR2 sequences are SEHNR and FQNEAQ (reference sequence). This CDR3 is CASRSTGLADADTQYF. The DNA for the CDR3 is TGTGCCAGCAGGTCCACTGGACTAGCGGACGCAGATACGCAGTATTTT.

The chain's CDR3 is CASSLGVYGYTF. CDR3 nucleotide sequence: TGTGCCAGCAGCTTAGGGGTCTATGGCTACACCTTC. The V and J genes are TRBV7-9 and TRBJ1-2; D remains unclear. V gave up 1 base and J gave up 4 bases, with 4 bases separating them. This CDR3 region has 12 residues. Per germline, CDR1 SEHNR and CDR2 FQNEAQ (reference sequence).

This rearrangement joins TRBV11-2 to TRBJ1-2; D perhaps matches TRBD1 (6 bases). The CDR3 length is 13 residues. Looked up from germline, CDR1 is SGHAT and CDR2 is FQNNGV. Trimming removed 7 bases from V and 2 bases from J, with 11 bases in between. CDR3 protein: CASTVRGNYGYTF. In nucleotides, the CDR3 is TGTGCCAGCACCGTTAGGGGGAACTATGGCTACACCTTC.

This chain uses TRBV7-3 with TRBJ2-7, with TRBD1 matching 8 bases. The germline gives CDR1 SGHTA, CDR2 FQGTGA. The ends lost 3 bases at V and 7 bases at J; junction bases unmatched: 5. The CDR3 has 13 residues. The CDR3 is CASSLQGAAEQYF. CDR3 coding DNA: TGTGCCAGCAGCTTGCAGGGGGCTGCTGAGCAGTACTTC.

The V and J genes are TRBV15 and TRBJ1-1; D remains unclear. Germline V lookup: CDR1 LNHNV, CDR2 YYDKDF (reference sequence). CDR3 length equals 13 residues. V was shortened by 6 bases and J by 5 bases, with 13 bases between the two germline ends. DNA for the CDR3: TGTGCCACCAGAGACTCAGGATATACTGAAGCTTTCTTT. Translation gives CATRDSGYTEAFF.

The CDR3 DNA sequence: TGTGCCAGTAGTATGGATATGCCATCTGGAACCTACAATGAGCAGTTCTTC. This encodes CASSMDMPSGTYNEQFF. The rearrangement uses TRBV19 and TRBJ2-1, with D unclear. The germline CDR1 and CDR2 sequences are LNHDA and SQIVND (reference sequence). Trimming left V 3 bases short and J 2 bases short, with 17 bases between. This CDR3 region has 17 residues.

The chain is built from TRBV4-2 and TRBJ2-5; D possibly corresponds to TRBD2 (7 bases). The CDR3 is 15 residues long. Germline CDR1 LGHNA, CDR2 YNFKEQ. V was trimmed by 6 bases and J by 3 bases, leaving 17 bases between them. This chain's CDR3 is CASRPGAGVKETQYF. The CDR3 DNA is TGTGCCAGCAGGCCGGGGGCGGGAGTGAAAGAGACCCAGTACTTC.

On this clone itself: This CDR3 is also generated by other DNA sequences in the sample. The rearrangement joins TRBV18 to TRBJ1-1; D remains ambiguous. The V end was cut by 1 base, the J end by 2 bases, with 5 bases between. The germline gives CDR1 KGHSH, CDR2 LQKENI. This CDR3 is 13 amino acids long. The CDR3 loop reads CASSPQVNTEAFF. In DNA form, the CDR3 reads TGTGCCAGCTCACCACAGGTCAACACTGAAGCTTTCTTT.

The CDR3 protein is CASSRSYGYTF. CDR3 coding DNA: TGTGCCAGCAGCCGTAGCTATGGCTACACCTTC. V usage is TRBV5-6 and J usage is TRBJ1-2; D remains unclear. Deletions cut 4 bases from V and 4 bases from J, with 5 bases between. The CDR3 has 11 residues. Germline-derived CDR1 and CDR2 are SGHDT and YYEEEE.

The V gene is TRBV29-1, the J gene TRBJ2-3, with D possibly called TRBD1 or TRBD2 (5 bases each). The germline CDR1 and CDR2 sequences are SQVTM and ANQGSEA. V was shortened by 3 bases and J by 3 bases, with 16 bases between the two germline ends. CDR3 length: 15 residues. The CDR3 is CSVEGSGGKTDTQYF. CDR3 sequence (DNA): TGCAGCGTTGAGGGGTCTGGGGGTAAGACAGATACGCAGTATTTT.

The chain carries TRBV7-8 and TRBJ1-4; a possible D gene is TRBD1 (5 bases). Trimming removed 1 base at V and 8 bases at J, with 20 bases between. Per the germline V gene, CDR1 is SGHVS and CDR2 is FQNEAQ. The CDR3 consists of 17 residues. This CDR3 reads CASSLGYRGRANEKLFF. CDR3 bases: TGTGCCAGCAGCTTAGGGTACAGAGGCAGGGCAAACGAAAAACTGTTTTTT.

The V call is TRBV5-1, the J call TRBJ2-3; D is ambiguous. V gave up 5 bases and J gave up 7 bases, with 14 bases separating them. The CDR3 loop spans 13 amino acids. The V gene's germline CDR1 is SGHRS and CDR2 YFSETQ. This chain's CDR3 is CASSRAEKNTQYF. CDR3 nucleotides: TGCGCCAGCAGTCGGGCGGAAAAAAATACGCAGTATTTT.

This chain connects TRBV18 to TRBJ2-2, with D unresolved. Germline CDR1 reads KGHSH; CDR2 reads LQKENI. This CDR3 is 13 amino acids long. Trimming left V 6 bases short and J 5 bases short, with 10 bases between. The CDR3 DNA reads TGTGCCAGCTCCCCGTCAGCTACCGGGGAGCTGTTTTTT. Protein: CASSPSATGELFF.

The V gene is TRBV6-5, the J gene TRBJ2-5, with 8 bases identical to TRBD2. Germline CDR1 is MNHEY and CDR2 is SVGAGI. V lost 0 bases, J lost 11 bases, and 8 bases stayed unmatched. The CDR3 contains 14 residues. This CDR3 is CASSYSGRQREQYF. The CDR3 DNA reads TGTGCCAGCAGTTACTCGGGGCGACAGCGGGAGCAGTACTTC.

The CDR3 DNA reads TGTGCCAGCAGTTATCGAGGGCAATTGGCCGTTACCGGATCGAATGAGCAGTTCTTC. Amino acids: CASSYRGQLAVTGSNEQFF. The rearrangement links TRBV6-9 to TRBJ2-1; a weak D match, TRBD2 (5 bases). CDR1 and CDR2 from the germline V gene are MNHGY and SVAAGI. The V end lost 2 bases, the J end lost 7 bases, and 27 bases lay between the germline ends. The CDR3 loop spans 19 amino acids.

The J gene is TRBJ2-2, the V gene TRBV6-5; no firm D call. CDR3 length: 14 residues. Deletions cut 5 bases from V and 6 bases from J, with 13 bases between. Per the germline V gene, CDR1 is MNHEY and CDR2 is SVGAGI. Written as DNA, the CDR3 is TGTGCCAGCAGTGAACATCAACCGTCCGGGGAGCTGTTTTTT. This sequence encodes CASSEHQPSGELFF.

V is TRBV5-5 and J is TRBJ2-7; 8 bases agree with TRBD1. The CDR3 loop spans 15 amino acids. V was clipped by 1 base and J by 1 base; unmatched bases: 4. Germline loops: CDR1 SGHKS, CDR2 YYEKEE (reference sequence). CDR3 nucleotides: TGTGCCAGCAGCTTGCGGGACAGGAGTTCCTACGAGCAGTACTTC. It is translated as CASSLRDRSSYEQYF.

This clone has a single count. This chain links TRBV7-9 with TRBJ2-1; D is unresolved. The CDR3 has 13 amino acids. Germline-derived CDR1 and CDR2 are SEHNR and FQNEAQ (reference sequence). The V end was cut by 6 bases, the J end by 1 base, with 7 bases between. CDR3 DNA sequence: TGTGCCAGCAGGACGGGTTCCTACAATGAGCAGTTCTTC. Translated, it gives CASRTGSYNEQFF.

This clone was recorded a few times. The rearrangement uses TRBV6-5 and TRBJ2-3; 14 nucleotides agree with TRBD2. Trimming removed 9 bases from V and 9 bases from J; junction bases left unmatched: 11. This CDR3 region has 15 residues. Per germline, CDR1 MNHEY and CDR2 SVGAGI. The CDR3 reads CASGSGTSGSETQYF. The CDR3 DNA follows: TGTGCCAGTGGATCCGGGACTAGCGGGAGTGAGACGCAGTATTTT.

The V call is TRBV9, the J call TRBJ1-3; D is unclear. Trimming stripped 3 bases from V and 4 bases from J, with 8 bases between. Germline V gene lookup returns CDR1 SGDLS and CDR2 YYNGEE. There are 13 residues in the CDR3. CDR3 sequence (DNA): TGTGCCAGCAGCGGATCCTCAGGAAACACCATATATTTT. Amino acid sequence: CASSGSSGNTIYF.

The rearrangement joins TRBV10-3 to TRBJ2-1; 10 bases are shared with TRBD2. Unmatched junction bases numbered 10, after V lost 1 base and J lost 4 bases. Germline CDR1 reads ENHRY; CDR2 reads SYGVKD. CDR3 length: 18 amino acids. Here the CDR3 reads CAISEFNIPSGSYNEQFF. The CDR3 DNA is TGTGCCATCAGTGAGTTTAATATTCCTAGCGGGAGTTACAATGAGCAGTTCTTC.

The rearrangement uses TRBV9 and TRBJ1-2; 8 bases match TRBD1. The CDR3 contains 15 residues. Germline V lookup: CDR1 SGDLS, CDR2 YYNGEE. V dropped 4 bases and J dropped 7; count of bases not matched to a gene: 12. CDR3: CASSPSSWTGFGYTF. The CDR3 region has the DNA TGTGCCAGCAGCCCCAGTTCATGGACAGGGTTTGGCTACACCTTC.

This clone was detected only once. This chain links TRBV27 with TRBJ2-3; 7 nucleotides line up with TRBD2. The V gene's germline CDR1 is MNHEY and CDR2 SMNVEV (reference sequence). The CDR3 spans 13 residues. The V gene end was trimmed by 6 bases and the J gene end by 6 bases; junction bases not matched to a gene: 6. In DNA, the CDR3 is TGTGCCAGCAGGCCGTTGGGAGGGGATACGCAGTATTTT. This gives the protein CASRPLGGDTQYF.

V usage is TRBV14 and J usage is TRBJ2-2, with a tentative D call TRBD2 (6 bases). V shed 1 base and J shed 1 base, with 13 bases lying between them. In germline, CDR1 is SGHDN, CDR2 FVKESK. This CDR3 has 17 residues. The CDR3 nucleotides are TGTGCCAGCAGCCAAGCCCCCCTAGCGAGGAACACCGGGGAGCTGTTTTTT. Its protein product is CASSQAPLARNTGELFF.

The chain recombines TRBV18 with TRBJ1-1, with no clear D. Germline V lookup: CDR1 KGHSH, CDR2 LQKENI. This CDR3 has 13 residues. V was pared by 6 bases and J by 3 bases, with 11 bases between. The CDR3 reads CASSARGDTEAFF. The CDR3 DNA reads as TGTGCCAGCTCGGCCCGGGGAGACACTGAAGCTTTCTTT.